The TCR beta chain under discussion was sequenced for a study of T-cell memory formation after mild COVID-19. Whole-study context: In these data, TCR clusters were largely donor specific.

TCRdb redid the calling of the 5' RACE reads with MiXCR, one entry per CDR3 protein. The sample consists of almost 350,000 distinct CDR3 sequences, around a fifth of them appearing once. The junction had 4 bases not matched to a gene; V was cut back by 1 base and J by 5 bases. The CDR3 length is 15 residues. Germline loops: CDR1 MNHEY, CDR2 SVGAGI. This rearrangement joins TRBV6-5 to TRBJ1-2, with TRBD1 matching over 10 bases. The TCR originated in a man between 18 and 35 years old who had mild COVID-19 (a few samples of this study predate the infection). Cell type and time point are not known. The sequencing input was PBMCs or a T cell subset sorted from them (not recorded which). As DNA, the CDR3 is TGTGCCAGCAGTTACTTGACAGGGGGCGGGTATGGCTACACCTTC. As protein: CASSYLTGGGYGYTF.